The rows below give T cell receptor beta chains drawn from one sample of a study of blood T cell repertoires in COVID-19. Using immunoSEQ multiplex PCR, the repertoire was profiled, and TCRdb retains in-frame clones only, with some absent. The sample consists of under 450,000 clones, about 88% of them appearing once. The sequenced material came from PBMCs or T cells enriched from blood (not recorded which). These receptors all stem from a woman in her 30s who had recovered from COVID-19. CDR3s include the opening cysteine and the closing phenylalanine or tryptophan. The D gene is left open where the match is weak. Clone sizes are given selectively: once, few, many, or a class where the clone is expanded.

j_call v_call clone_size d_call cdr3_nt cdr3_aa
TRBJ1-2 TRBV7-9 . TRBD1 TGTGCCAGCAGCCGGGGGGACAGGGGAAGGTATGGCTACACCTTC CASSRGDRGRYGYTF
TRBJ2-7 TRBV27 once TRBD1 TGTGCCAGCAGTTCCGGGACAGGGATTGAGCAGTACTTC CASSSGTGIEQYF
TRBJ2-7 TRBV5-4 . TRBD2 TGTGCCAGCAGAAAAAATCCCGGGACTAGCGGGGACGGTGGGTACTTC CASRKNPGTSGDGGYF
TRBJ2-1 TRBV5-1 once . TGCGCCAGCAGCTTCGGTTCGTCGGGGGACAATGAGCAGTTCTTC CASSFGSSGDNEQFF
TRBJ1-5 TRBV6-1 . TRBD1 TGTGCCAGCAGTGAGAGACAGGGGCCCCAGCATTTT CASSERQGPQHF
TRBJ2-3 TRBV2 few TRBD2 TGTGCCAGCGGGGGGGGACTAGCGGGGACGGATACGCAGTATTTT CASGGGLAGTDTQYF
TRBJ2-1 TRBV27 . . TGTGCCAGCAGTTGGACACGGAGCTCCTACAATGAGCAGTTCTTC CASSWTRSSYNEQFF
TRBJ2-2 TRBV28 . TRBD1 TGTGCCAGCAGTTTATTGGACAGGGGCACCGGGGAGCTGTTTTTT CASSLLDRGTGELFF
TRBJ2-3 TRBV11-2 . TRBD2 TGTGCCAGCAGCTTAGCTGGCGGGAGGAGTGATACGCAGTATTTT CASSLAGGRSDTQYF
TRBJ2-7 TRBV19 . TRBD1 TGTGCCAGTAGTATAGCTCCGGGACAGGGGAACTACGAGCAGTACTTC CASSIAPGQGNYEQYF
TRBJ1-2 TRBV15 once . TGTGCCACCAGCACATACAGCTATGGCTACACCTTC CATSTYSYGYTF
TRBJ2-1 TRBV19 . TRBD1 TGTGCCAGTAGTATAGTACAGGGGGACTTATACAATGAGCAGTTCTTC CASSIVQGDLYNEQFF
TRBJ2-7 TRBV4-1 . . TGCGCCAGCAGCCAAGAAGGGGTTGGGCAGGGCCACGAGCAGTACTTC CASSQEGVGQGHEQYF
TRBJ1-2 TRBV3-1/TRBV3-2 . . TGTGCCAGCAGCCAAGCAGGCGTTAACTATGGCTACACCTTC CASSQAGVNYGYTF
TRBJ1-6 TRBV3-1/TRBV3-2 . . TGTGCCAGCAGCCAAGATAGGATGACTAGGGTCCAACTTTCACCCCTCCACTTT CASSQDRMTRVQLSPLHF
TRBJ2-7 TRBV27 . . TGTGCCAGCAGTCCGGGGGACAGTACCTACGAGCAGTACTTC CASSPGDSTYEQYF
TRBJ1-1 TRBV23-1 . . TGCGCCAGCAGTCTCTCATTCGGAGAAGAAGCTTTCTTT CASSLSFGEEAFF
TRBJ2-5 TRBV7-9 . . TGTGCCAGCAGCTTCGGAGGCGGGTTCGAGAAAGAGACCCAGTACTTC CASSFGGGFEKETQYF
TRBJ2-5 TRBV5-1 once . TGCGCCAGCATCCGCGGGGAAAGCCAAGAGACCCAGTACTTC CASIRGESQETQYF
TRBJ2-7 TRBV3-1/TRBV3-2 . TRBD1 TGTGCCAGCAGCCCTACCGCTGACAGGGTAGGATACGAGCAGTACTTC CASSPTADRVGYEQYF
TRBJ1-6 TRBV10-3 once TRBD1 TGTGCCATCAGTGCGGGGGACAGGGGGAGGAATTCACCCCTCCACTTT CAISAGDRGRNSPLHF
TRBJ1-4 TRBV27 . . TGTGCTAGATGTAATGAAAAACTGTTTTTT CARCNEKLFF
TRBJ2-1 TRBV11-2 . TRBD2 TGTGCCAGCAGCTTAGGGGGGGGACTATGGCTGTTCTTC CASSLGGGLWLFF
TRBJ2-2 TRBV3-1/TRBV3-2 . TRBD2 TGTGCCAGCAGCCCTCGCGGGAGCCCGAACACCGGGGAGCTGTTTTTT CASSPRGSPNTGELFF
TRBJ1-1 TRBV9 . . TGTGCCAGCAGCGTAGCTTTTGAGGGTGGAGACACTGAAGCTTTCTTT CASSVAFEGGDTEAFF
TRBJ2-1 TRBV19 . . TGTGCCAGTAGTATACCAGGGAGGTCCTACAATGAGCAGTTCTTC CASSIPGRSYNEQFF
TRBJ2-2 TRBV5-1 . TRBD2 TGCGCCAGCGGCGGGACTAGCGGCACCGGGGAGCTGTTTTTT CASGGTSGTGELFF
TRBJ1-2 TRBV18 . TRBD1 TGTGCCAGCTCACCAGGGGCAGGGGGAGATGGCTACACCTTC CASSPGAGGDGYTF
TRBJ1-2 TRBV6-5 . TRBD1 TGTGCCAGCAGTTCCAAGACAGGGGGCAACTATGGCTACACCTTC CASSSKTGGNYGYTF
TRBJ1-1 TRBV7-9 . . TGTGCCAGCAGCAATTTAGCGTACACTGAAGCTTTCTTT CASSNLAYTEAFF
TRBJ1-2 TRBV28 . . TGTGCCAGCAGTTTACAGGTCTATGGCTACACCTTC CASSLQVYGYTF
TRBJ2-1 TRBV5-6 . TRBD2 TGTGCCAGCAGCTTGGATGGTTCGAGGACTAGTAATGAGCAGTTCTTC CASSLDGSRTSNEQFF
TRBJ2-1 TRBV7-8 . . TGTGCCAGCAGCTTAGGGACAGCGATTTACAATGAGCAGTTCTTC CASSLGTAIYNEQFF
TRBJ2-2 TRBV27 . TRBD2 TGTGCCAGCAGTTTCGTGACTAGCGAGAACACCGGGGAGCTGTTTTTT CASSFVTSENTGELFF
TRBJ1-1 TRBV19 . . TGTGCCAGTAATAGTTTCATGACAGCGAACACTGAAGCTTTCTTT CASNSFMTANTEAFF
TRBJ1-2 TRBV21-1 once . TGTGCCAGCAGTCGGGACAGGGGGCGGTGTGTCTATGGCTACACCTTC CASSRDRGRCVYGYTF